The 18 T cell receptor beta chains in this list originate from one sample, sequenced in a study of blood T cells in healthy people across ages. Together with a sample-barcoded 5' primer, a J-beta primer mix was included in a second PCR lasting 7 to 11 cycles. From the 5' RACE reads, TCRdb called clonotypes with MiXCR, one entry per CDR3 protein. The profile shows 850,000 to 950,000 distinct CDR3 sequences, about 30% of them singletons. Material for sequencing was blood. The origin of the receptors is a woman older than 75 in good health.

This clonotype was recorded many times. The V call is TRBV4-2, the J call TRBJ2-1; D call uncertain. The CDR3 spans 13 residues. V lost 0 bases to trimming and J lost 1 base, with 1 base between them. From germline, CDR1 is LGHNA and CDR2 YNFKEQ. For the CDR3, the DNA is TGTGCCAGCAGCCAAGATTCCTACAATGAGCAGTTCTTC. Protein sequence: CASSQDSYNEQFF.

The CDR3 here is CASSQGEGYGYTF. In nucleotides, the CDR3 is TGTGCCAGCAGCCAGGGCGAGGGCTATGGCTACACCTTC. The chain combines TRBV9 with TRBJ1-2; D perhaps matches TRBD1 (5 bases). Germline V gives CDR1 SGDLS, CDR2 YYNGEE. The V gene lost 4 bases and the J gene lost 4 bases, with 11 bases spanning the gap. This CDR3 contains 13 residues.

This clonotype was recorded many times. The chain couples TRBV6-5 to TRBJ1-1, with a tentative D call TRBD1 (5 bases). The CDR3 has 15 amino acids. The V gene's germline CDR1 is MNHEY and CDR2 SVGAGI. V shed 5 bases and J shed 0 bases, with 13 bases lying between them. CDR3 in DNA: TGTGCCAGCAGTCACGGGACGCTTTTGAACACTGAAGCTTTCTTT. This translates into CASSHGTLLNTEAFF.

This clonotype was detected ten times or more. This chain uses TRBV20-1 with TRBJ2-1; 10 positions agree with TRBD2. The CDR3 contains 16 residues. Trimming removed 0 bases from V and 5 bases from J; junction bases left unmatched: 7. Germline CDR1 and CDR2: DFQATT and SNEGSKA (reference sequence). DNA for the CDR3: TGCAGTGCTAGAGATCCACTAGCGGGGACTCACAATGAGCAGTTCTTC. Its translation: CSARDPLAGTHNEQFF.

The chain joins TRBV7-2 to TRBJ2-5, with D perhaps assigned TRBD1 or TRBD2 (5 bases each). Germline-derived CDR1 and CDR2 are SGHTA and FQGNSA. The V and J ends lost 5 bases and 11 bases respectively, with 24 bases between them. The length of the CDR3 is 15 residues. The CDR3 spells CASSPTPGTALGQYF. CDR3 sequence (DNA): TGTGCCAGCAGCCCAACTCCCGGGACCGCTTTAGGGCAGTACTTC.

This clonotype was counted many times. V is TRBV7-2 and J is TRBJ2-7, with a tentative D call TRBD2 (6 bases). This CDR3 is built from 9 residues. Germline CDR1 reads SGHTA; CDR2 reads FQGNSA. The CDR3 sequence: CGDCYEQYF. CDR3 nucleotide sequence: TGTGGGGACTGCTACGAGCAGTACTTC.

This clonotype was seen a handful of times. V and J are TRBV6-1 and TRBJ1-1, with 7 positions matching TRBD1. CDR1 is MNHNS and CDR2 is SASEGT in the germline V gene. This CDR3 has 13 residues. The trim removed 4 bases at V and 7 bases at J, leaving 6 bases unmatched. CDR3 amino acids: CASSGTGEGEAFF. The CDR3 nucleotides are TGTGCCAGCAGTGGTACAGGGGAGGGTGAAGCTTTCTTT.

This clonotype occurred many times. The gene calls are TRBV20-1 and TRBJ2-3, with D possibly TRBD2 on 5 matching bases. The CDR3 runs to 17 residues. Germline V gene lookup returns CDR1 DFQATT and CDR2 SNEGSKA (reference sequence). The V and J ends lost 1 base and 1 base respectively, with 18 bases between them. Here the CDR3 reads CSARGRDLSLGTDTQYF. In DNA form, the CDR3 reads TGCAGTGCTAGAGGACGGGATCTCTCCCTAGGCACAGATACGCAGTATTTT.

This clonotype was observed at least ten times. V usage is TRBV6-2 or TRBV6-3 and J usage is TRBJ2-1; D is perhaps TRBD1 (6 bases). This CDR3 is built from 17 residues. V was shortened by 2 bases and J by 4 bases, with 18 bases between the two germline ends. The germline V gene encodes CDR1 MNHEY and CDR2 SVGEGT. CDR3 nucleotides: TGTGCCAGCAGTTACCCAGGGACAACAAACCGATACAATGAGCAGTTCTTC. This encodes CASSYPGTTNRYNEQFF.

V usage is TRBV11-2 and J usage is TRBJ2-2; D tentatively fits TRBD1 or TRBD2 (5 bases each). Germline V gives CDR1 SGHAT, CDR2 FQNNGV. The CDR3 sequence is 15 residues long. V lost 3 bases to trimming and J lost 5 bases, with 13 bases between them. Written as DNA, the CDR3 is TGTGCCAGCAGCTTGAGGCTGGGGGAGACCGGGGAGCTGTTTTTT. It translates to CASSLRLGETGELFF.

V and J are TRBV10-2 and TRBJ2-4; a weak D match, TRBD2 (5 bases). Germline V CDR1 and CDR2: WSHSY, SAAADI. The CDR3 spans 14 residues. Trimming shortened V by 0 bases and J by 9 bases, and 12 bases separated the two germline ends. The CDR3 sequence: CASSESTSEGIQYF. The DNA for the CDR3 is TGCGCCAGCAGTGAGTCGACAAGTGAGGGCATTCAGTACTTC.

Concerning this clonotype: This may come from a read error, since a much larger clone is one base off. The chain couples TRBV28 to TRBJ2-7; D not resolved. Germline V CDR1 and CDR2: MDHEN, SYDVKM. The CDR3 has 14 residues. Trimming shortened V by 7 bases and J by 1 base, and 14 bases separated the two germline ends. CDR3 sequence reads: CASTLPTLSYEQYF. The CDR3 DNA reads as TGTGCCAGCACCTTACCGACGCTATCCTACGAGCAGTACTTC.

The DNA of the CDR3 is TGTGCCAGTCGGGACGGCCCAAACACTGAAGCTTTCTTT. Protein product: CASRDGPNTEAFF. The chain recombines TRBV19 with TRBJ1-1, with a possible D match to TRBD1 (5 bases). The CDR3 spans 13 residues. Germline V lookup: CDR1 LNHDA, CDR2 SQIVND (reference sequence). Trimming cost V 8 bases and J 2 bases, with 12 bases left between them.

This chain joins TRBV29-1 and TRBJ2-5, with D maybe TRBD1 (6 bases). The J call is in doubt because the DNA end fits TRBJ2-7 better. Germline V CDR1 and CDR2: SQVTM, ANQGSEA. This CDR3 region has 13 residues. The CDR3 sequence is CSVLQGCVGEQYF. Here the CDR3 DNA reads TGCAGCGTCCTACAGGGTTGTGTCGGCGAGCAGTACTTC.

The chain uses TRBV20-1 and TRBJ1-2, with D hard to call. The CDR3 is 12 residues long. The V gene lost 1 base and the J gene lost 9 bases, with 12 bases spanning the gap. Germline V gene sequence: CDR1 DFQATT, CDR2 SNEGSKA (reference sequence). The CDR3 DNA is TGCAGTGCTAGAGCACGCGGGAACAGCTACACCTTC. Translating it yields CSARARGNSYTF.

A few counts support this clonotype. V gene TRBV27 combines with J gene TRBJ2-4; 9 bases are shared with TRBD1. The germline V gene has CDR1 MNHEY and CDR2 SMNVEV (reference sequence). With V trimmed by 5 bases and J by 1 base, 18 bases remained unmatched. The CDR3 loop spans 20 amino acids. The chain's CDR3 is CASSNRQGDMVFGAKNIQYF. The CDR3 DNA is TGTGCCAGCAGTAACCGACAGGGGGATATGGTTTTCGGGGCCAAAAACATTCAGTACTTC.

The V gene is TRBV10-1, the J gene TRBJ2-5; 7 bases agree with TRBD2. The better agreement between TRBJ2-7 and the DNA end casts doubt on the J call. This CDR3 spans 14 amino acids. Germline V gene data show CDR1 as WNHNN and CDR2 as SYGVQD (reference sequence). CDR3 amino acids: CASRDGSGGYEQYF. CDR3 DNA: TGCGCCAGCAGGGACGGTTCGGGGGGCTACGAGCAGTACTTC.

This clonotype was detected many times. This chain joins TRBV12-3 or TRBV12-4 and TRBJ2-3, with 10 bases that match TRBD1. J gave up 5 bases and V 6 bases, and 8 bases lay outside the gene matches. The CDR3 spans 15 residues. The CDR3 loop reads CASRGQGGLVDTQYF. DNA for the CDR3: TGTGCCAGCAGAGGACAGGGGGGCTTGGTAGATACGCAGTATTTT.